This T cell receptor (beta chain) stems from a study of blood T cell repertoires in COVID-19. Study in general: Acute and convalescent COVID-19 samples came from the United States, Italy and Spain.

Original data processing: Nucleated cell number was recorded as an estimate derived from reference gene primer amplification. The repertoire was sequenced with immunoSEQ multiplex PCR; TCRdb's copy has only in-frame clones and lacks some. That table supplies the V and J calls and clone size; D and trimming were determined from the DNA. In the table there are 95,000 to 150,000 clones, 84% of which are singletons. Participants spanned ages about 18 to 95 years and resided in roughly 22 US areas. Sequenced material: PBMCs or T cells enriched from blood (not recorded which). The source is a woman between 25 and 40 years old who had recovered from COVID-19.

The CDR3 nucleotides read TGTGCCAGCAGCTTCTTTGTGGAGGATGAGCAGTTCTTC. It is translated as CASSFFVEDEQFF. The rearrangement links TRBV7-9 to TRBJ2-1, with D possibly matching TRBD2 (5 bases). V was trimmed by 3 bases and J by 8 bases, leaving 11 bases between them. Per the germline V gene, CDR1 is SEHNR and CDR2 is FQNEAQ (reference sequence). The CDR3 extends over 13 amino acids.